These 10 T cell receptor beta chains originate from one sample sequenced in a study of T cells in localized non-small cell lung cancer. Sequencing was performed with immunoSEQ multiplex PCR; in TCRdb, only in-frame clones are kept and a portion is missing. Of approximately 54,000 clones in the sample, 86% are singletons; the top ten hold less than 6%. This sample comprised peripheral blood, obtained before any cancer treatment. These receptor sequences come from a woman aged 35 to 75 with stage I lung adenocarcinoma.

V usage is TRBV5-1 and J usage is TRBJ2-7; maybe TRBD2 (6 bases). V was clipped by 0 bases and J by 2 bases, with 15 bases between them. Germline CDR1 is SGHRS and CDR2 is YFSETQ. This CDR3 contains 16 residues. The chain's CDR3 is CASSLVGRGGTYEQYF. DNA for the CDR3: TGCGCCAGCAGCTTGGTGGGCCGGGGCGGGACCTACGAGCAGTACTTC.

The genes are TRBV5-4 and TRBJ1-1, with 10 bases that match TRBD1. V trimming: 5 bases; J trimming: 7 bases; junction bases outside the gene matches: 8. The length of the CDR3 is 14 residues. CDR1 is SGHNT, CDR2 YYREEE, per germline (reference sequence). For the CDR3, the DNA is TGTGCCAGCAGGTTGACAGGGGGCGATCTTGAAGCTTTCTTT. It encodes CASRLTGGDLEAFF.

The chain recombines TRBV30 with TRBJ1-5, with D unclear. Looked up from germline, CDR1 is GTSNPN and CDR2 is SVGIG (reference sequence). V lost 4 bases and J lost 1, with 8 bases in between. The CDR3 totals 13 residues. The CDR3 here is CAWTLDSNQPQHF. The CDR3 region has the DNA TGTGCCTGGACCCTAGACAGCAATCAGCCCCAGCATTTT.

The genes are TRBV4-2 and TRBJ2-3; 11 bases line up with TRBD1. CDR3 length: 17 amino acids. With 0 bases clipped from V and 4 bases from J, the junction kept 6 bases outside the gene matches. The germline V gene has CDR1 LGHNA and CDR2 YNFKEQ. This CDR3 reads CASSQDRTGGISDTQYF. As DNA, the CDR3 is TGTGCCAGCAGCCAAGATCGGACAGGGGGCATTTCAGATACGCAGTATTTT.

J is TRBJ2-7 and V is TRBV23-1; 12 nucleotides align to TRBD1. TRBV23-1 is annotated as an ORF whose role is uncertain. The CDR3 sequence is 18 residues long. With 5 bases clipped from V and 2 bases from J, the junction kept 13 bases outside the gene matches. The CDR3 nucleotides read TGCGCCAGCAGTTTGGATCGGGACAGGGGGCGCGTCCCCTACGAGCAGTACTTC. This translates into CASSLDRDRGRVPYEQYF.

The chain is built from TRBV15 and TRBJ1-5; 9 nucleotides match TRBD1. The V gene end was trimmed by 5 bases and the J gene end by 2 bases; junction bases not matched to a gene: 4. Looked up from germline, CDR1 is LNHNV and CDR2 is YYDKDF (reference sequence). CDR3 length equals 15 residues. The CDR3 loop reads CATSQDRGGNQPQHF. The DNA for the CDR3 is TGTGCCACCAGCCAGGACAGGGGCGGCAATCAGCCCCAGCATTTT.

The chain combines TRBV18 with TRBJ1-6, with 7 bases aligning to TRBD1. After removal of 3 bases from V and 4 bases from J, the junction contained 12 bases not matched to a gene. This CDR3 has 18 residues. Germline CDR1 reads KGHSH; CDR2 reads LQKENI. In nucleotides, the CDR3 is TGTGCCAGCTCACCCCAAGTTCTCCGGGACAGTTATAATTCACCCCTCCACTTT. It specifies CASSPQVLRDSYNSPLHF.

V gene TRBV13 combines with J gene TRBJ2-1; 7 nucleotides match TRBD1. V lost 0 bases, J lost 7 bases, and 9 bases stayed unmatched. The CDR3 covers 16 residues. The germline CDR1 and CDR2 sequences are PRHDT and FYEKMQ (reference sequence). The CDR3 loop is CASSLGRGGNKNEQFF. The CDR3 DNA follows: TGTGCCAGCAGCTTAGGCAGAGGGGGCAACAAAAATGAGCAGTTCTTC.

The CDR3 DNA reads as TGTGCCAGCAGCCCTTGGGAGCGGGGAAATGAGCAGTTCTTC. Translation gives CASSPWERGNEQFF. This rearrangement joins TRBV14 to TRBJ2-1; 7 bases are shared with TRBD2. Losses at the gene ends were 4 bases for V and 7 bases for J; bases not matched to a gene: 7. The CDR3 covers 14 residues. The germline V gene has CDR1 SGHDN and CDR2 FVKESK.

CDR3 in DNA: TGTGCCAGTAGGGTGGGACAGGGAGAAAGAGGGGCCAACGTCCTGACTTTC. Its protein product is CASRVGQGERGANVLTF. The genes are TRBV19 and TRBJ2-6; 9 bases fit TRBD1. CDR3 size: 17 residues. CDR1 is LNHDA, CDR2 SQIVND, per germline (reference sequence). V gave up 6 bases and J gave up 4 bases; unmatched junction bases: 10.